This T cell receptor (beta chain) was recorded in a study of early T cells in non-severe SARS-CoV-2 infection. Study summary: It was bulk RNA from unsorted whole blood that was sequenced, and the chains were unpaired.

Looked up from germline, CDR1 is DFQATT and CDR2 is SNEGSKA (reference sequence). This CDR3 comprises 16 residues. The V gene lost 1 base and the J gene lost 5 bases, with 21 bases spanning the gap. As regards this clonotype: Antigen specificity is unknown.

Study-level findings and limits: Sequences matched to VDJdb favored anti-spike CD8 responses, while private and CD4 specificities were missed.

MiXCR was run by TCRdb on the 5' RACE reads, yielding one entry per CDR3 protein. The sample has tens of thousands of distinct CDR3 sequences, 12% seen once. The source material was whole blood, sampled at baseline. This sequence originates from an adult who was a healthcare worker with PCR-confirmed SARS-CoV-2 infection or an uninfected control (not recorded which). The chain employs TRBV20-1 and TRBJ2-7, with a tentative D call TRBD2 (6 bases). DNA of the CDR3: TGCAGTGCTAGAGGTCGGGGGAGTCCCCAACGCGACGAGCAGTACTTC. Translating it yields CSARGRGSPQRDEQYF.